The subject of this entry is one T cell receptor beta chain. What it binds is unknown. These data come from a study of a mutant IDH1 vaccine in newly diagnosed glioma. Turning to the study itself: Vaccines were first given 4-6 weeks after radiotherapy alone, or with temozolomide cycles. Sex among treated patients split about 60% male, roughly 40% female; mean age was approximately 41 years.

Findings of the study overall: Detectable vaccine-induced immune responses arose in more than 85% of patients.

TCRdb keeps only in-frame clones here, not all; method: immunoSEQ multiplex PCR. Here the sample spans about 83,000 clones, roughly 77% being singletons. Germline CDR1 reads LGHNA; CDR2 reads YSLEER. Between the trimmed V and J ends, which lost 2 bases and 3 bases, there was a span of 23 bases. This CDR3 is 20 amino acids long. Time point of the sample: week 47, end of study. Each dose of the vaccine consisted of 300 ug of mutant IDH1 20-mer peptide, with topical imiquimod. Donor diagnoses consisted of new WHO grade 3 or 4 IDH1-mutant, ATRX-lost astrocytomas. The chain combines TRBV4-3 with TRBJ1-6; D gene ambiguous. This receptor was taken from a man aged 40-50 years with glioma. Sequencing was performed on PBMCs, taken from a glioma patient whose treatment included an IDH1 peptide vaccine. The CDR3: CASSQRDRDSYYHYNSPLHF. CDR3 nucleotides: TGCGCCAGCAGCCAAAGAGATCGGGATTCCTACTACCACTATAATTCACCCCTCCACTTT.